This is a list of T cell receptor beta chains from one sample in a study of blood T cell repertoires in COVID-19. Profiling relied on immunoSEQ multiplex PCR, and the TCRdb table lists in-frame clones only, not all of them. The sample holds roughly 49,000 clones; approximately 86% are singletons and the top ten take roughly a sixth. The sequencing sample was made of peripheral blood. The receptor source for this set is a man aged 35 to 55 with acute or convalescent COVID-19. Both conserved end residues are part of each CDR3. A D gene is named only where the DNA matches it firmly. Part of the rows lack a size; the others show once, few, many or a class for expanded clones.

NA,few,TRBJ2-7,TRBV3-1/TRBV3-2,TGTGCCAGCAGCCAAGACTTCGGCACAGGGAGCTCCTACGAGCAGTACTTC,CASSQDFGTGSSYEQYF
NA,once,TRBJ1-1,TRBV13,TGTGCCAGCAGGGCCGGGACTGAAGCTTTCTTT,CASRAGTEAFF
NA,NA,TRBJ2-1,TRBV11-3,TGTGCCAGCAGCTTCGGGGGTTCTAACAATGAGCAGTTCTTC,CASSFGGSNNEQFF
NA,NA,TRBJ2-3,TRBV13,TGTGCCAGCGCGAAGCAGCGCGGAGGGTCAGGGACAGATACGCAGTATTTT,CASAKQRGGSGTDTQYF
NA,NA,TRBJ1-2,TRBV9,TGTGCCAGCAGCGTAACAGGGAACTATGGCTACACCTTC,CASSVTGNYGYTF
NA,NA,TRBJ1-2,TRBV7-8,TGTGCCAGCAGCTTAGGGCAGGGGAAACAGGGCGGCTACACCTTC,CASSLGQGKQGGYTF
NA,NA,TRBJ2-6,TRBV3-1/TRBV3-2,TGTGCCAGCAGCCGGATACAGGGGACTAGTACCAACGTCCTGACTTTC,CASSRIQGTSTNVLTF
NA,NA,TRBJ1-5,TRBV5-8,TGTGCCAGCAGCTTGGTCAAGGGGCCCATCAATCAGCCCCAGCATTTT,CASSLVKGPINQPQHF
NA,NA,TRBJ1-5,TRBV6-4,TGTGCCAGCAGTGACTCCCTGATGCGGGCCTCTAATCAGCCCCAGCATTTT,CASSDSLMRASNQPQHF
NA,NA,TRBJ1-6,TRBV6-5,TGTGCCAGCAGTTACTTAAAAACAGGGAAGGGGTCACCCCTCCACTTT,CASSYLKTGKGSPLHF
NA,NA,TRBJ1-1,TRBV18,TGTGCCAGCTCGTACACAGGGAACCCTGAAGCTTTCTTT,CASSYTGNPEAFF
NA,NA,TRBJ1-2,TRBV27,TGTGCCAGCAGTTCAGCGGGGTATTATGGCTACACCTTC,CASSSAGYYGYTF
TRBD1,NA,TRBJ2-3,TRBV6-1,TGTGCCAGCAGGGAAGGACAGGGGGTGATAGATACGCAGTATTTT,CASREGQGVIDTQYF
NA,NA,TRBJ1-5,TRBV5-6,TGTGCCAGCAGCCGGGGGAGGGGCGCGGGCAATCAGCCCCAGCATTTT,CASSRGRGAGNQPQHF
TRBD1,NA,TRBJ2-3,TRBV10-1,TGCGCCAGCTCGGACAGGGAGGGCACAGATACGCAGTATTTT,CASSDREGTDTQYF
NA,NA,TRBJ1-3,TRBV10-3,TGTGCCATCAGTGAGGGTACAGGCTCTGGAAACACCATATATTTT,CAISEGTGSGNTIYF
TRBD2,NA,TRBJ2-5,TRBV10-2,TGCGCCAGCAGTGAGTTAACTAGCGGGAGGGCCAGGGAGACCCAGTACTTC,CASSELTSGRARETQYF
TRBD1,once,TRBJ2-7,TRBV2,TGTGCCAGCAGTGGTCACCAGGGGGCCTACGAGCAGTACTTC,CASSGHQGAYEQYF
TRBD1,once,TRBJ2-1,TRBV7-7,TGTGCCAGCAGCCCCGGACAGGGAAGAATGTTTGGTCTAGCCATATACAATGAGCAGTTCTTC,CASSPGQGRMFGLAIYNEQFF
NA,NA,TRBJ2-2,TRBV4-1,TGCGCCAGCAGCCAAGATCCCGGGACCGGGGAGCTGTTTTTT,CASSQDPGTGELFF
NA,NA,TRBJ2-3,TRBV5-1,TGCGCCAGCAGCCCCTCCTCGGTCTCCACAGATACGCAGTATTTT,CASSPSSVSTDTQYF
TRBD2,NA,TRBJ2-5,TRBV9,TGTGCCAGCAGCCCAGAGGCGGGAGGGCCGCTGGGGGAGACCCAGTACTTC,CASSPEAGGPLGETQYF
NA,NA,TRBJ2-3,TRBV29-1,TGCAGCGGAGAAAACATGACGACAGGACGCACAGATACGCAGTATTTT,CSGENMTTGRTDTQYF
NA,NA,TRBJ2-7,TRBV27,TGTGCCAGCAGTTCGAGAAGGGGCGCCGGGGAGCAGTACTTC,CASSSRRGAGEQYF
TRBD2,NA,TRBJ2-3,TRBV6-5,TGTGCCAGCGGGACTAGCGGGGGAGATACGCAGTATTTT,CASGTSGGDTQYF
TRBD1,NA,TRBJ1-6,TRBV7-2,TGTGCCAGCAGCATGGGACAGGCCCAAGTCAGGGACCCCCTCCACTTT,CASSMGQAQVRDPLHF
NA,NA,TRBJ2-5,TRBV5-4,TGTGCCAGCAGCTTGGAATGGAGGCAAGAGACCCAGTACTTC,CASSLEWRQETQYF
TRBD1,NA,TRBJ1-1,TRBV6-5,TGTGCCAGTTGTTGGACAGGCGCCCCGAACACTGAAGCTTTCTTT,CASCWTGAPNTEAFF
NA,NA,TRBJ2-2,TRBV18,TGTGCCAGCTCACCACGCAGACAAATTAACACCGGGGAGCTGTTTTTT,CASSPRRQINTGELFF
TRBD1,NA,TRBJ2-1,TRBV20-1,TGCAGTGCTAGTCTTTTCGGACAGGTTCAAAATGAGCAGTTCTTC,CSASLFGQVQNEQFF
TRBD1,NA,TRBJ1-6,TRBV13,TGTGCCAGCAGCTTCGCACAGGGGGAGCTTTATAATTCACCCCTCCACTTT,CASSFAQGELYNSPLHF
TRBD1,NA,TRBJ1-6,TRBV7-9,TGTGCCAGCAGCACCGGGACAGGGGGCGTCTCCTATAATTCACCCCTCCACTTT,CASSTGTGGVSYNSPLHF
NA,NA,TRBJ1-1,TRBV18,TGTGCCAGCTCATTGACCTGGGGGGACACTGAAGCTTTCTTT,CASSLTWGDTEAFF
NA,NA,TRBJ2-5,TRBV10-3,TGTGCCATCAGTGAGTCAGGCAGGGGCCAAGAGACCCAGTACTTC,CAISESGRGQETQYF
TRBD2,NA,TRBJ2-7,TRBV30,TGTGCCTGGAGGGGGACTAGCGGGAGGCTCTCCTACGAGCAGTACTTC,CAWRGTSGRLSYEQYF
NA,NA,TRBJ1-1,TRBV5-4,TGTGCCAGCAGCCGAGGGGGGGTGGTGAACACTGAAGCTTTCTTT,CASSRGGVVNTEAFF
NA,few,TRBJ2-1,TRBV5-4,TGTGCCAGCAGCTTGGCCAGGGTTGACTACAATGAGCAGTTCTTC,CASSLARVDYNEQFF
NA,NA,TRBJ2-5,TRBV11-2,TGTGCCAGCAGCTTAAGCAGGGGAAAGACCCAGTACTTC,CASSLSRGKTQYF
TRBD2,NA,TRBJ2-7,TRBV6-6,TGTGCCAGCAGCTTTAGCGGGAGCGAGCAGTACTTC,CASSFSGSEQYF
TRBD2,NA,TRBJ2-3,TRBV6-2/TRBV6-3,TGTGCCAGCACCCCACTAGCGGGGGCCGTGGGTACGCAGTATTTT,CASTPLAGAVGTQYF
TRBD1,NA,TRBJ2-7,TRBV10-3,TGTGCCATCAGCTGGGACAGGGAGGGGTACGAGCAGTACTTC,CAISWDREGYEQYF
NA,NA,TRBJ1-1,TRBV3-1/TRBV3-2,TGTGCCAGCAGCCAAGGAGGGTCGGTAGTTGAAGCTTTCTTT,CASSQGGSVVEAFF
NA,NA,TRBJ2-2,TRBV24-1,TGTGCCACCAGTGATCGGCGGTCGAACACCGGGGAGCTGTTTTTT,CATSDRRSNTGELFF
NA,NA,TRBJ2-1,TRBV11-1,TGTGCCAGCAATCCCCGGGGGACCAATGAGCAGTTCTTC,CASNPRGTNEQFF
TRBD1,NA,TRBJ2-5,TRBV15,TGTGCCACCAGCAGAGAATTAGGGACAGGGGGCTTGCGGGAAGAGACCCAGTACTTC,CATSRELGTGGLREETQYF
TRBD1,NA,TRBJ1-2,TRBV2,TGTGCCAGCAGGGGACAGATCTATGGCTACACCTTC,CASRGQIYGYTF
NA,few,TRBJ2-5,TRBV20-1,TGCAGTGCAAGGGTAGCGGAGACCCAGTACTTC,CSARVAETQYF
NA,once,TRBJ2-5,TRBV5-4,TGTGCCAGCAGTCACGGGACTTTGGGAGAGACCCAGTACTTC,CASSHGTLGETQYF
NA,NA,TRBJ1-2,TRBV29-1,TGCAGCGTTGGACACGCCCGGGGTGGCTACACCTTC,CSVGHARGGYTF
NA,NA,TRBJ1-4,TRBV5-1,TGCGCCAGCAGCCCTGAGAGGGGGAATGAAAAACTGTTTTTT,CASSPERGNEKLFF
NA,NA,TRBJ1-6,TRBV21-1,TGTGCCAGCAATCATGTGAGCTCCTATAATTCACCCCTCCACTTT,CASNHVSSYNSPLHF
NA,NA,TRBJ1-5,TRBV30,TGTGCCTGGAGTGTACGCGTTTTCAGGGGTGCAAATCAGCCCCAGCATTTT,CAWSVRVFRGANQPQHF
TRBD1,NA,TRBJ1-2,TRBV6-5,TGTGCCAGCAGCTACGGACAGGACTATGGCTACACCTTC,CASSYGQDYGYTF
NA,NA,TRBJ2-3,TRBV10-3,TGTGCCGTTTCTATCGAGGGCACAGATACGCAGTATTTT,CAVSIEGTDTQYF